The 26 T cell receptor beta chains given below trace back to one sample, sequenced in a study of CD8 T cells in ankylosing spondylitis. TCRdb re-called the 5' RACE reads with MiXCR, one entry per CDR3 protein. The data hold around 300,000 distinct CDR3 sequences, with approximately 14% observed a single time. What was sequenced was blood, either unsorted or a sorted T cell fraction (not recorded which). The receptors were sampled from a male donor with ankylosing spondylitis or in good health (not recorded which).

This clonotype was seen only once. The genes are TRBV3-1 and TRBJ2-3; 7 positions agree with TRBD2. CDR3 length: 18 amino acids. From germline, CDR1 is LGHDT and CDR2 YNNKEL (reference sequence). V was clipped by 3 bases and J by 1 base; unmatched bases: 13. In nucleotides, the CDR3 is TGTGCCAGCAGCCAGGACCCCGCGGGAGCTAGAGGCACAGATACGCAGTATTTT. As protein: CASSQDPAGARGTDTQYF.

This rearrangement joins TRBV12-3 or TRBV12-4 to TRBJ1-6, with a possible D match to TRBD1 (6 bases). Trimming shortened V by 1 base and J by 6 bases, and 7 bases separated the two germline ends. The CDR3 extends over 14 amino acids. The CDR3 region is CASSLGGPNSPLHF. The CDR3 bases are TGTGCCAGCAGTTTAGGGGGGCCTAATTCACCCCTCCACTTT.

A few counts support this clonotype. V is TRBV5-1 and J is TRBJ2-2, with D perhaps matching TRBD1 (5 bases). Germline-derived CDR1 and CDR2 are SGHRS and YFSETQ. The CDR3 extends over 16 amino acids. Between the trimmed V and J ends, which lost 4 bases and 2 bases, there was a span of 15 bases. Here the CDR3 reads CASSPLKGSNTGELFF. CDR3 DNA: TGCGCCAGCAGCCCCCTGAAGGGGTCTAACACCGGGGAGCTGTTTTTT.

The chain recombines TRBV5-1 with TRBJ2-3; 13 bases align to TRBD2. Germline CDR1 SGHRS, CDR2 YFSETQ. After removal of 3 bases from V and 4 bases from J, the junction contained 5 bases not matched to a gene. This CDR3 contains 16 residues. CDR3 sequence: CASSSGLAGVADTQYF. The CDR3 DNA reads as TGCGCCAGCAGCTCCGGACTAGCGGGAGTGGCAGATACGCAGTATTTT.

The gene calls are TRBV5-1 and TRBJ2-3, with a possible D match to TRBD1 (5 bases). There are 15 residues in the CDR3. The V end lost 0 bases, the J end lost 4 bases, and 12 bases lay between the germline ends. Per the germline V gene, CDR1 is SGHRS and CDR2 is YFSETQ. The CDR3, as DNA: TGCGCCAGCAGCTTGGTCGACAGAAGGTCAGATACGCAGTATTTT. This codes for CASSLVDRRSDTQYF.

The chain is built from TRBV5-1 and TRBJ2-1; 13 nucleotides match TRBD2. V shed 2 bases and J 10 bases; nucleotides not matched to a gene: 9. Germline V lookup: CDR1 SGHRS, CDR2 YFSETQ. The CDR3 has 16 residues. As DNA, the CDR3 is TGCGCCAGCAGCTTACCGACTAGCGGGGGGAGCAACGAGCAGTTCTTC. It specifies CASSLPTSGGSNEQFF.

In its sample, this clonotype was seen a few times. The chain links TRBV5-1 to TRBJ1-4; D is ambiguous. CDR3 length: 15 amino acids. V was cut by 5 bases and J by 5 bases, with 16 bases left in between. Looked up from germline, CDR1 is SGHRS and CDR2 is YFSETQ. The CDR3 reads CASSTLGGLNEKLFF. In DNA form, the CDR3 reads TGCGCCAGCAGTACGTTGGGAGGGTTAAATGAAAAACTGTTTTTT.

In this sample, this clonotype turned up a few times. The CDR3 is CASSELRGTNEKLFF. The DNA of the CDR3 is TGTGCCAGCAGTGAATTGCGGGGAACTAATGAAAAACTGTTTTTT. The V and J genes are TRBV25-1 and TRBJ1-4; D is undetermined. Germline V gives CDR1 MGHDK, CDR2 SYGVNS. The CDR3 runs 15 residues. Deletions cut 1 base from V and 1 base from J, with 7 bases between.

The chain couples TRBV5-6 to TRBJ2-5, with TRBD2 matching 15 bases. CDR1 and CDR2 (germline): SGHDT, YYEEEE. After removal of 0 bases from V and 1 base from J, the junction contained 4 bases not matched to a gene. This CDR3 has 18 amino acids. The DNA of the CDR3 is TGTGCCAGCAGCTTGGGGACTAGCGGGGGGGCAATCCAAGAGACCCAGTACTTC. This gives the protein CASSLGTSGGAIQETQYF. The full variable domain, in which reference TRBV5-6 and TRBJ2-5 provide the parts outside the CDR3, is DAGVTQSPTHLIKTRGQQVTLRCSPKSGHDTVSWYQQALGQGPQFIFQYYEEEERQRGNFPDRFSGHQFPNYSSELNVNALLLGDSALYLCASSLGTSGGAIQETQYFGPGTRLLVL.

This clonotype appeared many times. This rearrangement joins TRBV5-1 to TRBJ2-2; D is ambiguous. This CDR3 has 13 amino acids. Trimming removed 2 bases at V and 2 bases at J, with 4 bases between. The V gene's germline CDR1 is SGHRS and CDR2 YFSETQ. The CDR3 spells CASSFGNTGELFF. The CDR3 coding sequence is TGCGCCAGCAGCTTCGGCAACACCGGGGAGCTGTTTTTT.

The genes are TRBV12-3 or TRBV12-4 and TRBJ1-2; TRBD1 matches at 7 bases. V trimming: 6 bases; J trimming: 4 bases; junction bases outside the gene matches: 5. The CDR3 sequence is 13 residues long. In DNA, the CDR3 is TGTGCCAGCAGAGGGGACAGCCCCTATGGCTACACCTTC. It codes for CASRGDSPYGYTF.

This clonotype occurred a few times. The chain links TRBV5-1 to TRBJ2-3; no clear D gene. CDR1 SGHRS and CDR2 YFSETQ come from the germline V gene. Trimming left V 1 base short and J 4 bases short, with 7 bases between. The CDR3 consists of 13 residues. The CDR3 DNA reads as TGCGCCAGCAGCTTGAAACCCCCAGATACGCAGTATTTT. Its protein product is CASSLKPPDTQYF. The full variable domain, completed using reference TRBV5-1 and TRBJ2-3, is KAGVTQTPRYLIKTRGQQVTLSCSPISGHRSVSWYQQTPGQGLQFLFEYFSETQRNKGNFPGRFSGRQFSNSRSEMNVSTLELGDSALYLCASSLKPPDTQYFGPGTRLTVL.

The rearrangement links TRBV30 to TRBJ2-3; D is undetermined. This CDR3 is 12 amino acids long. V was shortened by 4 bases and J by 9 bases, with 14 bases between the two germline ends. Germline V gene lookup returns CDR1 GTSNPN and CDR2 SVGIG (reference sequence). The CDR3: CAWTSHLYTQYF. CDR3 coding DNA: TGTGCCTGGACCTCGCACTTGTACACGCAGTATTTT.

This clonotype was counted ten times or more. The genes are TRBV29-1 and TRBJ1-1; no reliable D call. Germline V gives CDR1 SQVTM, CDR2 ANQGSEA. The CDR3 length is 13 residues. Trimming left V 4 bases short and J 3 bases short, with 12 bases between. The CDR3 DNA sequence: TGCAGCGTTGTGGCTGGCCTGGACACTGAAGCTTTCTTT. Its translation: CSVVAGLDTEAFF.

The gene calls are TRBV15 and TRBJ2-7; 8 positions match TRBD2. The germline CDR1 and CDR2 sequences are LNHNV and YYDKDF (reference sequence). V trimming: 1 base; J trimming: 5 bases; junction bases outside the gene matches: 7. CDR3 length: 15 residues. The CDR3 DNA reads as TGTGCCACCAGCAGAGTTAGCGGGATGTTCCACGAGCAGTACTTC. Its protein product is CATSRVSGMFHEQYF.

The table lists this clonotype with a few counts. This chain uses TRBV6-6 with TRBJ2-3; D is ambiguous. CDR1 is MNHNY, CDR2 SVGAGI, per germline (reference sequence). V was shortened by 5 bases and J by 4 bases, with 10 bases between the two germline ends. This CDR3 spans 13 amino acids. The CDR3 loop reads CASSRVGADTQYF. As DNA, the CDR3 is TGTGCCAGCAGTCGGGTAGGAGCAGATACGCAGTATTTT.

This clonotype has only a few counts. The chain recombines TRBV18 with TRBJ2-6, with 7 bases lining up with TRBD1. The germline V gene encodes CDR1 KGHSH and CDR2 LQKENI. This CDR3 comprises 16 residues. J gave up 2 bases and V 0 bases, and 1 base lay outside the gene matches. CDR3 sequence (DNA): TGTGCCAGCTCACCACCACAGGGGCCTGGGGCCAACGTCCTGACTTTC. Translated: CASSPPQGPGANVLTF.

The rearrangement links TRBV7-8 to TRBJ2-3; the D is unclear. Germline CDR1 SGHVS, CDR2 FQNEAQ. Trimming removed 2 bases from V and 2 bases from J, with 14 bases in between. The length of the CDR3 is 16 residues. CDR3 sequence reads: CASSLRGSYSTDTQYF. CDR3 DNA sequence: TGTGCCAGCAGCTTAAGAGGCTCTTACTCCACAGATACGCAGTATTTT.

CDR3 DNA: TGCAGTGCAAAAAGACAGGGGGCGGTGGAGACCCAGTACTTC. This encodes CSAKRQGAVETQYF. The V gene is TRBV20-1, the J gene TRBJ2-5, with 10 bases matching TRBD1. Germline values: CDR1 DFQATT, CDR2 SNEGSKA (reference sequence). This CDR3 has 14 amino acids. V gave up 6 bases and J gave up 5 bases; unmatched junction bases: 9.

The V gene is TRBV5-1, the J gene TRBJ2-3, with 7 nucleotides matching TRBD2. Germline CDR1 SGHRS, CDR2 YFSETQ. The CDR3 runs to 14 residues. The V segment lost 4 bases and the J segment 4 bases; nucleotides outside the gene matches: 6. DNA of the CDR3: TGCGCCAGCAGCCCAGCGGGGTCCCCAGATACGCAGTATTTT. This gives the protein CASSPAGSPDTQYF.

The rearrangement joins TRBV11-2 to TRBJ2-7; TRBD2 might be the D (6 bases). Per the germline V gene, CDR1 is SGHAT and CDR2 is FQNNGV. Trimming removed 3 bases at V and 3 bases at J, with 18 bases between. This CDR3 comprises 16 residues. This CDR3 reads CASSFPIAASVYEQYF. In nucleotides, the CDR3 is TGTGCCAGCAGCTTCCCCATAGCGGCGTCCGTCTACGAGCAGTACTTC.

V usage is TRBV4-2 and J usage is TRBJ2-1; 13 bases align to TRBD2. The CDR3 runs 16 residues. Trimming took 3 bases from V and 7 from J; bases not matched to a gene: 6. Germline assignment: CDR1 LGHNA and CDR2 YNFKEQ. The CDR3 region is CASSHSGLAGENEQFF. CDR3 DNA: TGTGCCAGCAGCCACTCCGGACTAGCGGGAGAAAATGAGCAGTTCTTC.

This clonotype appeared a single time. This rearrangement joins TRBV9 to TRBJ1-1; no clear D gene. This CDR3 has 15 amino acids. Per the germline V gene, CDR1 is SGDLS and CDR2 is YYNGEE. The ends were cut back, 2 bases at V and 4 bases at J, with 15 bases in the middle. The CDR3 loop reads CASSVLPSGSTEAFF. The DNA for the CDR3 is TGTGCCAGCAGCGTCCTCCCCTCGGGATCCACTGAAGCTTTCTTT. Full variable domain (rest looked up from reference TRBV9 and TRBJ1-1): DSGVTQTPKHLITATGQRVTLRCSPRSGDLSVYWYQQSLDQGLQFLIQYYNGEERAKGNILERFSAQQFPDLHSELNLSSLELGDSALYFCASSVLPSGSTEAFFGQGTRLTVV.

In its sample, this clonotype was seen a few times. This rearrangement joins TRBV5-1 to TRBJ2-3; 8 nucleotides match TRBD2. Germline V gives CDR1 SGHRS, CDR2 YFSETQ. V shed 0 bases and J 0 bases; nucleotides not matched to a gene: 3. The CDR3 has 16 residues. This CDR3 reads CASSLASGSSTDTQYF. The CDR3 DNA follows: TGCGCCAGCAGCTTGGCCAGCGGGAGTAGCACAGATACGCAGTATTTT.

This chain joins TRBV7-2 and TRBJ1-4; no reliable D call. Between the trimmed V and J ends, which lost 1 base and 14 bases, there was a span of 11 bases. The V gene's germline CDR1 is SGHTA and CDR2 FQGNSA. CDR3 length: 12 residues. The CDR3 DNA is TGTGCCAGCAGCTTAGAAGGGATTGGGCTGTTTTTT. Protein sequence: CASSLEGIGLFF.

This clonotype has more than one count but fewer than ten. The V call is TRBV2, the J call TRBJ2-7; tentative D call: TRBD2 (5 bases). In germline, CDR1 is SNHLY, CDR2 FYNNEI. V lost 8 bases, J lost 2 bases, and 13 bases lay in between. The CDR3 spans 13 residues. The CDR3 sequence: CASCWRFPYEQYF. In nucleotides, the CDR3 is TGTGCCAGCTGCTGGAGGTTTCCCTACGAGCAGTACTTC.